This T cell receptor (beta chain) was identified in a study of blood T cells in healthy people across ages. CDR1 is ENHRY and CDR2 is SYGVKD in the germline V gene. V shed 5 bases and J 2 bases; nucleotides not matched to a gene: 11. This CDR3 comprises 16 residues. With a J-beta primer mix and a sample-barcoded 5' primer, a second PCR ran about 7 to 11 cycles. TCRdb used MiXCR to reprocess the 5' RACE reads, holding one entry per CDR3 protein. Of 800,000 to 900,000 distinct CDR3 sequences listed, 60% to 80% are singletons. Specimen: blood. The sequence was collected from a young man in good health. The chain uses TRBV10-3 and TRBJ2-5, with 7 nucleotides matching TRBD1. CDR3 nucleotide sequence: TGTGCCATCAGTACTCCGGGACAGAAAGATCAAGAGACCCAGTACTTC. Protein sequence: CAISTPGQKDQETQYF.